These 6 T cell receptor beta chains originate from one sample sequenced in a study of post-analysis software for immune sequencing data. TCR beta libraries were prepared from cDNA with unique molecular identifiers. In TCRdb, the PCR reads were re-called with MiXCR into one record per CDR3 protein. Among hundreds of thousands of distinct CDR3 sequences, around 27% were seen once, and the ten largest hold around 0.55%. Antigens for these TCRs are unknown. Overall study results and limits: Five TRBV segments, including TRBV5-6, TRBV5-1 and TRBV20-1, were more frequent in patients than controls.

Sequencing was performed on blood. Source of these receptors: a girl aged 5 to 17 with multiple sclerosis.

This clonotype appeared a few times. V and J are TRBV7-9 and TRBJ2-5; 13 nucleotides match TRBD2. J was trimmed by 5 bases and V by 5 bases; bases with no gene match: 8. CDR3 length equals 16 residues. The germline CDR1 and CDR2 sequences are SEHNR and FQNEAQ (reference sequence). The CDR3 protein is CASSPGLAGRGETQYF. DNA for the CDR3: TGTGCCAGCAGCCCGGGACTAGCGGGACGTGGCGAGACCCAGTACTTC.

A few counts support this clonotype. The chain recombines TRBV13 with TRBJ2-7, with 9 bases fitting TRBD2. Germline V gene sequence: CDR1 PRHDT, CDR2 FYEKMQ (reference sequence). J was trimmed by 0 bases and V by 7 bases; bases with no gene match: 13. This CDR3 is 17 amino acids long. CDR3 in amino acids: CASTRGALAGSSYEQYF. DNA for the CDR3: TGTGCCAGCACCCGGGGGGCCCTAGCGGGGAGCTCCTACGAGCAGTACTTC.

This clonotype was observed a handful of times. This chain connects TRBV9 to TRBJ2-1; the match to TRBD2 covers 9 bases. The CDR3 contains 16 residues. The V and J ends lost 0 bases and 3 bases, in that order; junction bases with no gene match: 4. Germline lookup yields CDR1 SGDLS and CDR2 YYNGEE. The CDR3 DNA reads TGTGCCAGCAGCGTAGCTACGACTAGCGGCTACAATGAGCAGTTCTTC. It codes for CASSVATTSGYNEQFF.

This clonotype was seen once. The gene calls are TRBV25-1 and TRBJ2-3; TRBD2 is a possible D gene (5 bases). Germline V gives CDR1 MGHDK, CDR2 SYGVNS. Trimming stripped 2 bases from V and 5 bases from J, with 14 bases between. CDR3 size: 15 residues. As DNA, the CDR3 is TGTGCCAGCAGTGAAGACTGGCGACGGGGAGATACGCAGTATTTT. Protein product: CASSEDWRRGDTQYF. Together with reference TRBV25-1 and TRBJ2-3, the CDR3 gives the full variable domain: EADIYQTPRYLVIGTGKKITLECSQTMGHDKMYWYQQDPGMELHLIHYSYGVNSTEKGDLSSESTVSRIRTEHFPLTLESARPSHTSQYLCASSEDWRRGDTQYFGPGTRLTVL.

This chain links TRBV5-1 with TRBJ1-6; TRBD1 might be the D (5 bases). Trimming pared 3 bases from V and 5 bases from J, leaving 15 bases between. Germline V CDR1 and CDR2: SGHRS, YFSETQ. There are 16 residues in the CDR3. The CDR3 bases are TGCGCCAGCAGCTGGGGCAGCAGACCTAATAATTCACCCCTCCACTTT. Its protein is CASSWGSRPNNSPLHF.

This clonotype was seen repeatedly, ten times or more. V and J are TRBV29-1 and TRBJ2-5; D is uncertain. The germline V and J ends were trimmed by 7 bases and 1 base, with 4 bases remaining between them. CDR1 is SQVTM, CDR2 ANQGSEA, per germline. The CDR3 loop spans 10 amino acids. The CDR3 reads CSAIQETQYF. CDR3 nucleotide sequence: TGCAGCGCGATCCAAGAGACCCAGTACTTC.